This T cell receptor beta chain was sequenced in a study of prognosis after radiotherapy for stage I lung cancer. This clonotype has ten or more counts. Germline and junction disagree at one end, which may indicate a read error. Per the germline V gene, CDR1 is SGHTA and CDR2 is FQGNSA. The CDR3 extends over 15 amino acids. Genomic DNA was subjected to two-round multiplex PCR for amplification of TCR beta CDR3. Every TRBV and TRBJ gene had its own specific primer in first-round PCR. TCRdb re-analysed the multiplex PCR reads in MiXCR, keeping a single row per CDR3 protein. The data hold about 16,000 distinct CDR3 sequences, with about 43% observed a single time.

The chain links TRBV7-2 to TRBJ2-3, with D hard to call. Sequenced material: PBMCs, taken before or after stereotactic body radiation therapy (not recorded which). This TCR came from a donor over 45 with non-small cell lung cancer. CDR3 loop: CASNNGALLADTRYF. The CDR3 nucleotides read TGTGCCAGCAACAACGGCGCGCTTTTGGCAGATACGCGGTATTTT.